This TCR beta chain was captured in a study of T cells in Graves' hyperthyroidism and ophthalmopathy. Findings and limits, study-wide: Blood also contained most expanded thyroid clonotypes above 0.001.

What was amplified from RNA transcripts were TCR beta CDR3 regions. The TCR CDR3 was amplified in a first-round RT-PCR using the HTBI primer set. Each CDR3 protein is one row after TCRdb ran MiXCR on the multiplex PCR reads. The data hold roughly 700,000 distinct CDR3 sequences, with about 18% observed a single time. As to this clonotype: Its antigen is unidentified.

Germline V CDR1 and CDR2: DFQATT, SNEGSKA (reference sequence). There are 12 residues in the CDR3. V was pared by 6 bases and J by 2 bases, with 3 bases of the junction left unmatched. The sample comprised blood. The clonotype originates from a man aged 50 or older with Graves' hyperthyroidism. This rearrangement joins TRBV20-1 to TRBJ2-7, with 8 bases matching TRBD2. The CDR3 DNA reads TGCAGTGCGCGGGAGGCACCCTACGAGCAGTACTTC. As protein: CSAREAPYEQYF.